What follows are 16 T cell receptor beta chains derived from one specimen sequenced in a study of CD8 T cells in ankylosing spondylitis. TCRdb recomputed calls from the 5' RACE reads with MiXCR, one row per CDR3 protein. This table has approximately 140,000 distinct CDR3 sequences, 7.5% to 9.5% appearing once. Sequenced sample: synovial fluid, either unsorted or a sorted T cell fraction (not recorded which). Every receptor here comes from a male donor with ankylosing spondylitis.

This chain links TRBV28 with TRBJ2-7, with 9 bases identical to TRBD2. J lost 1 base, V lost 4 bases, and 2 bases had no gene match. CDR1 MDHEN and CDR2 SYDVKM come from the germline V gene. CDR3 length: 14 residues. CDR3 region: CASSYLAGSYEQYF. CDR3 nucleotides: TGTGCCAGCAGTTACCTAGCGGGATCCTACGAGCAGTACTTC.

This clonotype was counted ten times or more. The chain links TRBV4-3 to TRBJ1-2; D is undetermined. The CDR3 spans 13 residues. Trimming pared 4 bases from V and 2 bases from J, leaving 8 bases between. Germline lookup yields CDR1 LGHNA and CDR2 YSLEER. The DNA for the CDR3 is TGCGCCAGCAGCCGAGCACAAAACTATGGCTACACCTTC. Translated: CASSRAQNYGYTF.

This clonotype has a count of ten or more. The chain uses TRBV2 and TRBJ2-2; a weak D match, TRBD1 (5 bases). Trimming took off 0 bases at V and 5 bases at J, with 13 bases between the two ends. The germline V gene has CDR1 SNHLY and CDR2 FYNNEI. CDR3 length: 16 residues. The CDR3: CASSEAGARWTGELFF. The CDR3 DNA is TGTGCCAGCAGTGAAGCTGGGGCACGATGGACCGGGGAGCTGTTTTTT.

This clonotype came up many times. The gene calls are TRBV5-1 and TRBJ1-1; D is uncertain. The V gene lost 3 bases and the J gene lost 2 bases, with 8 bases spanning the gap. CDR3 size: 13 residues. Germline V gene sequence: CDR1 SGHRS, CDR2 YFSETQ. Here the CDR3 DNA reads TGCGCCAGCAGCTGGGCGGACAACACTGAAGCTTTCTTT. Residues: CASSWADNTEAFF.

This clonotype was observed a handful of times. This chain joins TRBV28 and TRBJ2-2; the D gene is possibly TRBD1 (5 bases). Trimming removed 6 bases from V and 0 bases from J, with 14 bases in between. The CDR3 covers 16 residues. The germline V gene has CDR1 MDHEN and CDR2 SYDVKM. CDR3 nucleotide sequence: TGTGCCAGCAGCCGATGGACAACTTCGAACACCGGGGAGCTGTTTTTT. As protein: CASSRWTTSNTGELFF.

The sample holds many counts of this clonotype. The chain couples TRBV5-6 to TRBJ2-4; the D gene is possibly TRBD2 (6 bases). The V end was cut by 2 bases, the J end by 5 bases, with 17 bases between. Germline V gene lookup returns CDR1 SGHDT and CDR2 YYEEEE. The CDR3 totals 16 residues. The CDR3 DNA follows: TGTGCCAGCAGCTTACGGCAGGTCGGAGGGGAAAACATTCAGTACTTC. Its protein is CASSLRQVGGENIQYF.

This clonotype was picked up many times. V is TRBV7-2 and J is TRBJ2-1; D is ambiguous. V dropped 4 bases and J dropped 7 bases, with 8 bases sitting between them. In germline, CDR1 is SGHTA, CDR2 FQGNSA. This CDR3 comprises 12 residues. For the CDR3, the DNA is TGTGCCAGCAGCTGGGCAGGAAATGAGCAGTTCTTC. Its protein is CASSWAGNEQFF.

This clonotype was found a few times. The rearrangement uses TRBV11-2 and TRBJ2-3; D may be TRBD1 (6 bases). With 4 bases removed from V and 0 bases from J, the gap between germline ends came to 20 bases. The CDR3 covers 18 residues. Germline loops: CDR1 SGHAT, CDR2 FQNNGV. DNA of the CDR3: TGTGCCAGCAGCTCGTCACCCACAGGGTACCCAAGCACAGATACGCAGTATTTT. Its protein is CASSSSPTGYPSTDTQYF.

The chain carries TRBV20-1 and TRBJ2-4; D not resolved. From germline, CDR1 is DFQATT and CDR2 SNEGSKA (reference sequence). Trimming took off 1 base at V and 2 bases at J, with 3 bases between the two ends. The CDR3 spans 12 residues. The chain's CDR3 is CSARGPKNIQYF. As DNA, the CDR3 is TGCAGTGCTAGAGGACCCAAAAACATTCAGTACTTC.

The CDR3 DNA reads TGTGCCAGCAGTACTACAGGGTTTCCCGGGGAGCTGTTTTTT. It encodes CASSTTGFPGELFF. This sequence joins TRBV12-3 or TRBV12-4 and TRBJ2-2; the D gene is possibly TRBD1 (6 bases). The germline V and J ends were trimmed by 5 bases and 6 bases, with 13 bases remaining between them. The CDR3 spans 14 residues.

This clonotype was recorded many times. The gene calls are TRBV3-1 and TRBJ2-2; D is ambiguous. Germline loops: CDR1 LGHDT, CDR2 YNNKEL (reference sequence). V lost 2 bases and J 5 bases, leaving 3 bases between the germline ends. This CDR3 has 12 residues. CDR3 residues: CASSQPTGELFF. The CDR3 region has the DNA TGTGCCAGCAGCCAACCTACCGGGGAGCTGTTTTTT.

A few counts support this clonotype. J is TRBJ1-1 and V is TRBV2; 9 bases are shared with TRBD1. The junction had 6 bases not matched to a gene; V was cut back by 7 bases and J by 3 bases. In germline, CDR1 is SNHLY, CDR2 FYNNEI. CDR3 length equals 14 residues. The CDR3 DNA follows: TGTGCCAGCACTTGGGACAGGGAGGACACTGAAGCTTTCTTT. Residues: CASTWDREDTEAFF.

Here the CDR3 reads CAISGARQETQYF. The CDR3 DNA is TGTGCCATCAGTGGGGCCCGCCAAGAGACCCAGTACTTC. The chain employs TRBV10-3 and TRBJ2-5; D is unresolved. Deletions cut 4 bases from V and 1 base from J, with 7 bases between. The CDR3 length is 13 residues. From germline, CDR1 is ENHRY and CDR2 SYGVKD.

V is TRBV28 and J is TRBJ2-5, with 7 bases identical to TRBD2. The V segment lost 6 bases and the J segment 13 bases; nucleotides outside the gene matches: 11. The CDR3 loop spans 12 amino acids. CDR1 is MDHEN, CDR2 SYDVKM, per germline. CDR3 nucleotides: TGTGCCAGCAGCAGAATCGGGACTAACTCGTACTTC. Translation: CASSRIGTNSYF.

This clonotype showed up many times. The chain employs TRBV28 and TRBJ1-1; 8 positions match TRBD1. With V trimmed by 2 bases and J by 4 bases, 3 bases remained unmatched. The CDR3 sequence is 14 residues long. CDR1 and CDR2 from the germline V gene are MDHEN and SYDVKM. CDR3 in DNA: TGTGCCAGCAGTTTAACAGGGGGAAGCACTGAAGCTTTCTTT. Amino acid sequence: CASSLTGGSTEAFF.

The chain links TRBV3-1 to TRBJ2-7; D possibly corresponds to TRBD1 (6 bases). Germline V gene lookup returns CDR1 LGHDT and CDR2 YNNKEL (reference sequence). This CDR3 region has 13 residues. Trimming took off 0 bases at V and 3 bases at J, with 6 bases between the two ends. The CDR3 DNA reads as TGTGCCAGCAGCCAAGAGGACAGCTACGAGCAGTACTTC. Its translation: CASSQEDSYEQYF.